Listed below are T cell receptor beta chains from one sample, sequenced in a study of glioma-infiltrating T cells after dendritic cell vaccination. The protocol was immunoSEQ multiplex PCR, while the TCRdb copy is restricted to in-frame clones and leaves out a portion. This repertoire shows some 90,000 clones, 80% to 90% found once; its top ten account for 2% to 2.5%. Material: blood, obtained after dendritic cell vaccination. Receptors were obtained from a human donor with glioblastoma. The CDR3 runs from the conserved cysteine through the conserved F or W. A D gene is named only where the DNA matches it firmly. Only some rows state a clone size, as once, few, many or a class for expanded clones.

CDR3aa: CASSRSQGELGEQYF
CDR3nt: TGTGCCAGCAGTCGCTCACAGGGGGAACTGGGCGAGCAGTACTTC
j_gene: TRBJ2-7
d_gene: TRBD1
abundance: -
len: 15
v_gene: TRBV6-1

CDR3aa: CASSYAGGAGYGYTF
CDR3nt: TGTGCCAGCAGTTACGCGGGGGGCGCGGGCTATGGCTACACCTTC
j_gene: TRBJ1-2
d_gene: -
abundance: -
len: 15
v_gene: TRBV6-5

CDR3aa: CASSLGQTGANVLTF
CDR3nt: TGTGCCAGCAGCCTTGGACAGACTGGGGCCAACGTCCTGACTTTC
j_gene: TRBJ2-6
d_gene: -
abundance: -
len: 15
v_gene: TRBV7-6

CDR3aa: CASSGGTSGGIQETQYF
CDR3nt: TGTGCCAGTAGTGGTGGGACTAGCGGGGGGATCCAAGAGACCCAGTACTTC
j_gene: TRBJ2-5
d_gene: TRBD2
abundance: -
len: 17
v_gene: TRBV19

CDR3aa: CASSLGTSGSSEQFF
CDR3nt: TGTGCCAGCAGCCTTGGGACTAGCGGGAGCAGTGAGCAGTTCTTC
j_gene: TRBJ2-1
d_gene: TRBD2
abundance: -
len: 15
v_gene: TRBV7-3

CDR3aa: CAIKQGETNYGYTF
CDR3nt: TGTGCCATTAAACAGGGGGAGACTAACTATGGCTACACCTTC
j_gene: TRBJ1-2
d_gene: TRBD1
abundance: -
len: 14
v_gene: TRBV10-3

CDR3aa: CASSPYRASNYGYTF
CDR3nt: TGTGCCAGCAGCCCCTACAGGGCTTCTAACTATGGCTACACCTTC
j_gene: TRBJ1-2
d_gene: -
abundance: -
len: 15
v_gene: TRBV7-3

CDR3aa: CASSLVRGGQPQHF
CDR3nt: TGTGCCAGCAGCTTAGTCAGGGGAGGGCAGCCCCAGCATTTT
j_gene: TRBJ1-5
d_gene: -
abundance: -
len: 14
v_gene: TRBV7-2

CDR3aa: CASSGQGFSNQPQHF
CDR3nt: TGTGCCAGCAGCGGACAGGGGTTTAGCAATCAGCCCCAGCATTTT
j_gene: TRBJ1-5
d_gene: TRBD1
abundance: -
len: 15
v_gene: TRBV7-9

CDR3aa: CASSPPGRTSFGELFF
CDR3nt: TGTGCCAGCAGCCCCCCCGGACGGACTAGTTTCGGGGAGCTGTTTTTT
j_gene: TRBJ2-2
d_gene: TRBD2
abundance: -
len: 16
v_gene: TRBV9

CDR3aa: CAWNTGYHEQFF
CDR3nt: TGTGCCTGGAATACAGGGTATCATGAGCAGTTCTTC
j_gene: TRBJ2-1
d_gene: -
abundance: once
len: 12
v_gene: TRBV30

CDR3aa: CASRTTGTSGGNEQFF
CDR3nt: TGTGCCAGCAGGACGACCGGGACTAGCGGGGGGAATGAGCAGTTCTTC
j_gene: TRBJ2-1
d_gene: TRBD2
abundance: -
len: 16
v_gene: TRBV14

CDR3aa: CASSRGGSNQPQHF
CDR3nt: TGTGCCAGTAGCCGGGGAGGTAGCAATCAGCCCCAGCATTTT
j_gene: TRBJ1-5
d_gene: -
abundance: -
len: 14
v_gene: TRBV6-1

CDR3aa: CASSLVATENYGYTF
CDR3nt: TGTGCCAGCAGCTTGGTTGCCACAGAGAACTATGGCTACACCTTC
j_gene: TRBJ1-2
d_gene: -
abundance: -
len: 15
v_gene: TRBV5-5

CDR3aa: CASSLGTGANSPLHF
CDR3nt: TGCGCCAGCAGCTTGGGGACAGGGGCTAATTCACCCCTCCACTTT
j_gene: TRBJ1-6
d_gene: TRBD1
abundance: -
len: 15
v_gene: TRBV5-1

CDR3aa: CASSLVSGVGEAFF
CDR3nt: TGCGCCAGCAGCTTGGTCTCCGGGGTGGGAGAAGCTTTCTTT
j_gene: TRBJ1-1
d_gene: -
abundance: -
len: 14
v_gene: TRBV5-1

CDR3aa: CASSLGLAGEQYF
CDR3nt: TGTGCCAGCAGTCTGGGACTAGCGGGGGAGCAGTACTTC
j_gene: TRBJ2-7
d_gene: TRBD2
abundance: -
len: 13
v_gene: TRBV2

CDR3aa: CASRRSGDYGYTF
CDR3nt: TGTGCCAGCAGGAGGTCCGGGGACTATGGCTACACCTTC
j_gene: TRBJ1-2
d_gene: -
abundance: once
len: 13
v_gene: TRBV9

CDR3aa: CASSLAGVGTSEKLFF
CDR3nt: TGCGCCAGCAGCTTGGCGGGGGTAGGAACCAGTGAAAAACTGTTTTTT
j_gene: TRBJ1-4
d_gene: -
abundance: -
len: 16
v_gene: TRBV5-1

CDR3aa: CASSFQARSGSNQPQHF
CDR3nt: TGTGCCAGCAGTTTTCAGGCCAGATCGGGGAGCAATCAGCCCCAGCATTTT
j_gene: TRBJ1-5
d_gene: -
abundance: -
len: 17
v_gene: TRBV27

CDR3aa: CASRRGGESTEAFF
CDR3nt: TGCGCCTCCCGGAGGGGAGGAGAAAGCACTGAAGCTTTCTTT
j_gene: TRBJ1-1
d_gene: -
abundance: -
len: 14
v_gene: TRBV5-1

CDR3aa: CASLVAGQYYEQYF
CDR3nt: TGTGCCAGCCTAGTAGCGGGACAGTACTACGAGCAGTACTTC
j_gene: TRBJ2-7
d_gene: -
abundance: -
len: 14
v_gene: TRBV2

CDR3aa: CASSGQGAQPQHF
CDR3nt: TGTGCCAGTAGCGGACAGGGGGCCCAGCCCCAGCATTTT
j_gene: TRBJ1-5
d_gene: TRBD1
abundance: -
len: 13
v_gene: TRBV19

CDR3aa: CASSLRLPGTGLAESLAKNIQYF
CDR3nt: TGTGCCAGCAGCTTAAGACTTCCCGGGACGGGACTAGCGGAGTCTCTAGCCAAAAACATTCAGTACTTC
j_gene: TRBJ2-4
d_gene: TRBD2
abundance: -
len: 23
v_gene: TRBV7-3

CDR3aa: CASSIQGSHTEAFF
CDR3nt: TGTGCCAGTAGTATTCAGGGGTCGCACACTGAAGCTTTCTTT
j_gene: TRBJ1-1
d_gene: -
abundance: few
len: 14
v_gene: TRBV19

CDR3aa: CASGGDSSSYEQYF
CDR3nt: TGTGCCAGCGGGGGGGATTCCAGCTCCTACGAGCAGTACTTC
j_gene: TRBJ2-7
d_gene: TRBD2
abundance: -
len: 14
v_gene: TRBV2

CDR3aa: CASSPGTAGNTIYF
CDR3nt: TGTGCCAGCTCACCCGGGACAGCTGGAAACACCATATATTTT
j_gene: TRBJ1-3
d_gene: TRBD1
abundance: -
len: 14
v_gene: TRBV18

CDR3aa: CASSPGQVGTSGNTIYF
CDR3nt: TGTGCCAGCAGCCCGGGACAGGTTGGAACCTCTGGAAACACCATATATTTT
j_gene: TRBJ1-3
d_gene: TRBD1
abundance: once
len: 17
v_gene: TRBV7-9

CDR3aa: CASSLAGSTGELFF
CDR3nt: TGCGCCAGCAGCTTGGCAGGGTCCACCGGGGAGCTGTTTTTT
j_gene: TRBJ2-2
d_gene: -
abundance: -
len: 14
v_gene: TRBV5-1

CDR3aa: CSVDGGSGNTIYF
CDR3nt: TGCAGCGTTGATGGAGGCTCTGGAAACACCATATATTTT
j_gene: TRBJ1-3
d_gene: -
abundance: -
len: 13
v_gene: TRBV29-1

CDR3aa: CASSPRQGALNEQFF
CDR3nt: TGTGCCAGTAGTCCGAGGCAGGGGGCATTGAATGAGCAGTTCTTC
j_gene: TRBJ2-1
d_gene: TRBD1
abundance: -
len: 15
v_gene: TRBV19

CDR3aa: CASSRDRGTGYGYTF
CDR3nt: TGTGCCAGCAGCCGGGACAGGGGAACGGGGTATGGCTACACCTTC
j_gene: TRBJ1-2
d_gene: TRBD1
abundance: -
len: 15
v_gene: TRBV6-1

CDR3aa: CATTGERAAEKLFF
CDR3nt: TGTGCCACCACAGGGGAACGTGCGGCCGAAAAACTGTTTTTT
j_gene: TRBJ1-4
d_gene: TRBD1
abundance: -
len: 14
v_gene: TRBV2

CDR3aa: CASSLDTDYGYTF
CDR3nt: TGTGCCAGCAGTTTGGACACGGACTATGGCTACACCTTC
j_gene: TRBJ1-2
d_gene: -
abundance: -
len: 13
v_gene: TRBV6-6

CDR3aa: CASSEWSLLGTGQRFGYTF
CDR3nt: -
j_gene: TRBJ1-2
d_gene: -
abundance: -
len: 19
v_gene: TRBV2